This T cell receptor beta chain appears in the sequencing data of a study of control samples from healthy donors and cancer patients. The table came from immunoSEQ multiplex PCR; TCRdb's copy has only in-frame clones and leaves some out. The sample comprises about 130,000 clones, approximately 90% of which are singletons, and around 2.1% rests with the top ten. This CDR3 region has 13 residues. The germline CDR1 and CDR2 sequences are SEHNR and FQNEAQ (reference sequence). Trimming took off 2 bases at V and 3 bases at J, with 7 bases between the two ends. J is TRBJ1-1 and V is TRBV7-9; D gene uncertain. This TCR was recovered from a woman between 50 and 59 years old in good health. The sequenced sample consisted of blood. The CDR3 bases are TGTGCCAGCAGCTTACCAGTTTACACTGAAGCTTTCTTT. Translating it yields CASSLPVYTEAFF.